This T cell receptor (beta chain) was captured in a study of Ad26.COV2.S vaccination and SARS-CoV-2 variants. The table came from immunoSEQ multiplex PCR; TCRdb's copy has only in-frame clones and leaves some out. The sample gives about 680,000 clones, 89% of which show up once; about 1.5% is in the top ten. The CDR3 runs 14 residues. CDR1 is MRHNA, CDR2 SNTAGT, per germline. Trimming removed 3 bases at V and 1 base at J, with 7 bases between. The treatment was: around 19 received Ad26.COV2.S at low or high dose, single or two shots; roughly five received placebo; per-sample allocation not given. All samples were drawn on day 63, counting from the first vaccine or placebo injection.

The TCR sequence derives from a person aged 18-60 years who received the Ad26.COV2.S COVID-19 vaccine or a placebo. The chain has TRBV6-4 and TRBJ2-1; D gene ambiguous. The material sequenced was peripheral blood, taken in a trial of Ad26.COV2.S vaccine versus placebo. The DNA of the CDR3 is TGTGCCAGCAGTGAGTCTGGGTCCTACAATGAGCAGTTCTTC. As protein: CASSESGSYNEQFF.